The clone carrying this T cell receptor (beta chain) was counted a few times. The record originates from a study of beta chain features in type 1 diabetes. Reverse transcription of all isolated RNA meant that expressed TCRB transcripts were sequenced. Generated by immunoSEQ multiplex PCR, the TCRdb table keeps only in-frame clones and is missing some. In the table there are hundreds of thousands of clones, approximately 70% of which are singletons. The receptor was isolated from a man under 40 in good health. Material: naive CD4+ T cells from blood.

The CDR3 reads CASSHTRESPYSEQYF. CDR3 DNA: TGCGCCAGCAGCCATACCCGGGAATCGCCGTACTCCGAGCAGTACTTC. The chain recombines TRBV4-3 with TRBJ2-7; D possibly corresponds to TRBD2 (5 bases). Deletions cut 3 bases from V and 6 bases from J, with 21 bases between. CDR3 size: 16 residues. Germline V gene lookup returns CDR1 LGHNA and CDR2 YSLEER.